This passage covers 25 T cell receptor beta chains from one sample sequenced in a study of blood T cell repertoires in COVID-19. Sequencing was performed with immunoSEQ multiplex PCR; in TCRdb, only in-frame clones are kept and a portion is missing. The sample consists of 200,000 to 250,000 clones, 80% to 90% of them appearing once. The source material was PBMCs or T cells enriched from blood (not recorded which). The receptors were sampled from a middle-aged woman with acute COVID-19.

The count of this clone is one. This chain connects TRBV28 to TRBJ2-3; TRBD2 is a possible D gene (5 bases). Trimming removed 1 base from V and 6 bases from J, with 5 bases in between. The CDR3 spans 12 residues. The germline gives CDR1 MDHEN, CDR2 SYDVKM. CDR3 in DNA: TGTGCCAGCAGTTTATTAGCGGATACGCAGTATTTT. Its translation is CASSLLADTQYF.

The chain combines TRBV15 with TRBJ2-4; a possible D gene is TRBD1 (6 bases). Germline V gene sequence: CDR1 LNHNV, CDR2 YYDKDF (reference sequence). The CDR3 is 14 residues long. V was shortened by 10 bases and J by 0 bases, with 13 bases between the two germline ends. The CDR3 sequence is CANNPGVAKNIQYF. The CDR3 DNA is TGTGCCAATAATCCAGGGGTAGCCAAAAACATTCAGTACTTC.

The V call is TRBV5-8, the J call TRBJ1-2, with 7 bases matching TRBD1. There are 14 residues in the CDR3. The germline gives CDR1 SGHTS, CDR2 YDEGEE. V shed 5 bases and J 4 bases; nucleotides not matched to a gene: 8. The CDR3, as DNA: TGTGCCAGCAGTATCAGGGGGACGCCCTATGGCTACACCTTC. Encoded protein: CASSIRGTPYGYTF.

This chain uses TRBV28 with TRBJ1-3; D gene uncertain. The CDR3 contains 15 residues. CDR1 MDHEN and CDR2 SYDVKM come from the germline V gene. Trimming left V 3 bases short and J 4 bases short, with 13 bases between. CDR3 DNA sequence: TGTGCCAGCAGTTTGTATCTGGGAGCCGGAAACACCATATATTTT. Encoded protein: CASSLYLGAGNTIYF.

V and J are TRBV15 and TRBJ2-5, with TRBD2 matching over 11 bases. V trimming: 7 bases; J trimming: 4 bases; junction bases outside the gene matches: 8. CDR1 LNHNV and CDR2 YYDKDF come from the germline V gene (reference sequence). The CDR3 is made up of 15 amino acids. The CDR3 DNA reads as TGTGCCACCACTCTGGGACTAGCGGTCAGAGAGACCCAGTACTTC. Translation gives CATTLGLAVRETQYF.

Regarding this clone: The identical CDR3 is also encoded by other nucleotide sequences in the sample. The J gene is TRBJ2-7, the V gene TRBV7-9, with 7 bases aligning to TRBD1. Unmatched junction bases numbered 3, after V lost 1 base and J lost 3 bases. This CDR3 region has 14 residues. CDR1 and CDR2 (germline): SEHNR, FQNEAQ (reference sequence). Here the CDR3 DNA reads TGTGCCAGCAGCTTAGTCCGGGACAGCTACGAGCAGTACTTC. Its translation is CASSLVRDSYEQYF.

This chain uses TRBV2 with TRBJ1-5, with TRBD1 matching over 7 bases. The CDR3 is 15 residues long. V shed 6 bases, J shed 0 bases, and the junction held 5 bases outside the gene matches. Germline CDR1 reads SNHLY; CDR2 reads FYNNEI. Here the CDR3 reads CASSAGQYSNQPQHF. CDR3 DNA sequence: TGTGCCAGCAGCGCGGGACAGTATAGCAATCAGCCCCAGCATTTT.

The chain links TRBV9 to TRBJ2-2, with a weak D call TRBD2 (6 bases). The CDR3 extends over 17 amino acids. The V and J ends lost 3 bases and 1 base respectively, with 16 bases between them. Germline V lookup: CDR1 SGDLS, CDR2 YYNGEE. The CDR3: CASSGGLALENTGELFF. The CDR3 DNA sequence: TGTGCCAGCAGCGGGGGACTGGCACTAGAGAACACCGGGGAGCTGTTTTTT. Full variable domain (rest looked up from reference TRBV9 and TRBJ2-2): DSGVTQTPKHLITATGQRVTLRCSPRSGDLSVYWYQQSLDQGLQFLIQYYNGEERAKGNILERFSAQQFPDLHSELNLSSLELGDSALYFCASSGGLALENTGELFFGEGSRLTVL.

The chain is built from TRBV7-8 and TRBJ2-3, with 12 bases matching TRBD2. V lost 1 base, J lost 5 bases, and 4 bases stayed unmatched. The CDR3 has 16 amino acids. CDR1 is SGHVS and CDR2 is FQNEAQ in the germline V gene. This chain's CDR3 is CASSLGLAGEGDTQYF. For the CDR3, the DNA is TGTGCCAGCAGCTTAGGACTAGCGGGAGAGGGAGATACGCAGTATTTT.

This chain joins TRBV29-1 and TRBJ2-7, with D tentatively TRBD2 (5 bases). The V gene's germline CDR1 is SQVTM and CDR2 ANQGSEA. The V end lost 7 bases, the J end lost 2 bases, and 12 bases lay between the germline ends. The CDR3 contains 12 residues. The CDR3 nucleotides are TGCAGCGCCATAGGTAGCGCCTACGAGCAGTACTTC. Amino acids: CSAIGSAYEQYF.

The chain joins TRBV4-1 to TRBJ2-3; 12 bases are shared with TRBD2. The trim removed 2 bases at V and 5 bases at J, leaving 8 bases unmatched. The CDR3 has 17 amino acids. The V gene's germline CDR1 is MGHRA and CDR2 YSYEKL. This CDR3 is CASSQILAGGMGDTQYF. The CDR3 DNA reads as TGCGCCAGCAGCCAAATCCTAGCGGGAGGGATGGGAGATACGCAGTATTTT.

This chain links TRBV7-9 with TRBJ1-3, with D possibly being TRBD1 (6 bases). There are 16 residues in the CDR3. The germline CDR1 and CDR2 sequences are SEHNR and FQNEAQ (reference sequence). V lost 4 bases and J lost 0, with 13 bases in between. The CDR3 region is CASSSGQSDSGNTIYF. Written as DNA, the CDR3 is TGTGCCAGCAGCTCTGGACAGTCTGACTCTGGAAACACCATATATTTT.

The V call is TRBV2, the J call TRBJ2-7; no firm D call. Trimming cost V 3 bases and J 4 bases, with 7 bases left between them. The germline CDR1 and CDR2 sequences are SNHLY and FYNNEI. The CDR3 runs to 12 residues. Here the CDR3 reads CASSDGVYEQYF. The CDR3 DNA sequence: TGTGCCAGCAGTGATGGAGTTTACGAGCAGTACTTC.

The chain employs TRBV2 and TRBJ1-3, with unresolved D. CDR1 is SNHLY and CDR2 is FYNNEI in the germline V gene. The V and J ends lost 10 bases and 0 bases respectively, with 16 bases between them. The CDR3 totals 15 residues. The CDR3 here is CANQSQSSSGNTIYF. In nucleotides, the CDR3 is TGTGCCAACCAGTCACAGTCCTCCTCTGGAAACACCATATATTTT.

The chain employs TRBV2 and TRBJ2-1; weak D call: TRBD2 (6 bases). This CDR3 is built from 11 residues. V was cut by 10 bases and J by 15 bases, with 19 bases left in between. Germline values: CDR1 SNHLY, CDR2 FYNNEI. The CDR3 spells CATRDSLSGFF. The CDR3 coding sequence is TGTGCCACCCGGGACTCCCTTTCAGGGTTCTTC.

This clone has a handful of counts. The genes are TRBV7-3 and TRBJ1-1; 12 nucleotides line up with TRBD1. The CDR3 spans 17 residues. Germline V lookup: CDR1 SGHTA, CDR2 FQGTGA. With 5 bases clipped from V and 0 bases from J, the junction kept 7 bases outside the gene matches. CDR3 in amino acids: CASSPGQGASVNTEAFF. The CDR3 DNA reads as TGTGCCAGCAGCCCGGGACAGGGGGCGTCTGTGAACACTGAAGCTTTCTTT.

The rearrangement joins TRBV20-1 to TRBJ1-2; D remains unclear. The CDR3 spans 14 residues. V was shortened by 3 bases and J by 8 bases, with 19 bases between the two germline ends. Looked up from germline, CDR1 is DFQATT and CDR2 is SNEGSKA (reference sequence). The CDR3 nucleotides read TGCAGTGCTAGTGGGAGGGCGGAACTGGCCGGCTACACCTTC. Translation: CSASGRAELAGYTF.

The rearrangement links TRBV7-2 to TRBJ1-2, with D tentatively TRBD1 (5 bases). CDR3 length: 15 residues. Germline CDR1 reads SGHTA; CDR2 reads FQGNSA. V was clipped by 5 bases and J by 4 bases, with 17 bases between them. CDR3 coding DNA: TGTGCCAGCAGCCCCCAGACAGCCTCCGGCTATGGCTACACCTTC. Encoded protein: CASSPQTASGYGYTF.

This chain uses TRBV10-1 with TRBJ2-5, with a possible D match to TRBD2 (6 bases). The CDR3 length is 14 residues. CDR1 WNHNN and CDR2 SYGVQD come from the germline V gene (reference sequence). Trimming stripped 4 bases from V and 5 bases from J, with 14 bases between. CDR3 nucleotide sequence: TGCGCCAGCAGTGGGACCCCAGGAGGGGAGACCCAGTACTTC. Its protein is CASSGTPGGETQYF.

A word on this clone: Within the sample, other DNA sequences also encode this same CDR3. The chain combines TRBV27 with TRBJ1-2; TRBD1 matches 8 bases. The CDR3 covers 13 residues. The germline CDR1 and CDR2 sequences are MNHEY and SMNVEV (reference sequence). J was trimmed by 5 bases and V by 5 bases; bases with no gene match: 4. CDR3 coding DNA: TGTGCCAGCAGTCCCCGGACAGGGTATGGCTACACCTTC. Translation gives CASSPRTGYGYTF.

The chain employs TRBV12-5 and TRBJ2-5; possibly TRBD1 for D (7 bases). V gave up 1 base and J gave up 2 bases, with 11 bases separating them. CDR1 is LGHNT and CDR2 is FRNRAP in the germline V gene. CDR3 length: 15 amino acids. The CDR3 DNA sequence: TGTGCTAGTGGTTTGGGTGCAGGGGGGCAAGAGACCCAGTACTTC. Protein sequence: CASGLGAGGQETQYF. Combining the CDR3 with reference TRBV12-5 and TRBJ2-5 gives the whole variable domain DARVTQTPRHKVTEMGQEVTMRCQPILGHNTVFWYRQTMMQGLELLAYFRNRAPLDDSGMPKDRFSAEMPDATLATLKIQPSEPRDSAVYFCASGLGAGGQETQYFGPGTRLLVL.

Here the CDR3 DNA reads TGTGCCAGCACCAGGACAGGGCGCTCCTATAATTCACCCCTCCACTTT. This encodes CASTRTGRSYNSPLHF. This chain joins TRBV27 and TRBJ1-6; TRBD1 aligns across 8 bases. Losses at the gene ends were 7 bases for V and 0 bases for J; bases not matched to a gene: 5. Germline assignment: CDR1 MNHEY and CDR2 SMNVEV (reference sequence). There are 16 residues in the CDR3.

This clone was seen a single time. The chain uses TRBV5-4 and TRBJ2-7; no clear D. The germline V gene encodes CDR1 SGHNT and CDR2 YYREEE (reference sequence). V lost 4 bases and J 6 bases, leaving 11 bases between the germline ends. The CDR3 has 12 residues. DNA of the CDR3: TGTGCCAGCAGCGCGCAATTCGGCGAGCAGTACTTC. As protein: CASSAQFGEQYF.

The CDR3 region is CASSYPGSSYNEQFF. CDR3 bases: TGTGCCAGCAGTTACCCCGGTAGCTCCTACAATGAGCAGTTCTTC. This chain joins TRBV6-2 or TRBV6-3 and TRBJ2-1, with D unresolved. CDR1 MNHEY and CDR2 SVGEGT come from the germline V gene. The CDR3 consists of 15 residues. Trimming took 2 bases from V and 0 from J, leaving 8 bases between them.

The sample holds one count of this clone. This chain uses TRBV7-8 with TRBJ2-1, with no clear D. Deletions cut 5 bases from V and 8 bases from J, with 10 bases between. The germline V gene has CDR1 SGHVS and CDR2 FQNEAQ. This CDR3 comprises 12 residues. The CDR3, as DNA: TGTGCCAGCAGCCCACCTGACTATGAGCAGTTCTTC. It translates to CASSPPDYEQFF.